This is a list of T cell receptor beta chains from one sample in a study of shared clonotypes between healthy human individuals. Some clones are missing from TCRdb's copy, which holds only in-frame ones; the method was immunoSEQ multiplex PCR. The profile shows about 490,000 clones, 76% of them singletons. Sequencing was carried out using PBMCs. Source of these receptors: a woman aged 35 to 49 in good health. Some clones in this sample may be carry-over from other donors' samples. CDR3s include the opening cysteine and the closing phenylalanine or tryptophan. The D gene is left open where the match is weak. Clone size is stated in some rows and not others, as once, few, many or a class when expanded.

J gene,clone size,D gene,V gene,CDR3 DNA,CDR3 protein
TRBJ2-7,NA,TRBD2,TRBV5-1,TGCGCCAGCAGCTCCTGGACTAGCGGGTACGAGCAGTACTTC,CASSSWTSGYEQYF
TRBJ2-2,NA,TRBD1,TRBV5-1,TGCGCCAGCAGCTTGATGACAGGGGCCGGGGAGCTGTTTTTT,CASSLMTGAGELFF
TRBJ2-3,NA,NA,TRBV30,TGTGCCTGCTCTACTACGATTACAGATACGCAGTATTTT,CACSTTITDTQYF
TRBJ1-5,few,NA,TRBV28,TGTGCCAGCAGTGTTAGCAATCAGCCCCAGCATTTT,CASSVSNQPQHF
TRBJ2-1,NA,NA,TRBV7-3,TGTGCCAGCAGCTTAATGGGCCACAATGAGCAGTTCTTC,CASSLMGHNEQFF
TRBJ1-1,NA,TRBD1,TRBV5-1,TGCGCCAGCAGCTTCGACAGGGTAACCACTGAAGCTTTCTTT,CASSFDRVTTEAFF
TRBJ1-4,NA,TRBD1,TRBV25-1,TGTGCCAGCAGTAGGCCAGGGGGCGAAAAACTGTTTTTT,CASSRPGGEKLFF
TRBJ1-1,NA,TRBD1,TRBV2,TGTGCCAGCACCGGACAGGGTTTGCGGACTGAAGCTTTCTTT,CASTGQGLRTEAFF
TRBJ2-3,NA,NA,TRBV1,TGCACCAGCAGACCACTCGGATTAGCGGGAGGGCCCAGTGGCACAGATACGCAGTATTTT,CTSRPLGLAGGPSGTDTQYF
TRBJ2-1,NA,TRBD1,TRBV6-1,TGTGCCACCAAAGACAGGGGCGACTACAATGAGCAGTTCTTC,CATKDRGDYNEQFF
TRBJ1-5,few,NA,TRBV7-2,TGTGCCAGCAGCTTAGGGGGGCAGCCCCAGCATTTT,CASSLGGQPQHF
TRBJ2-1,NA,NA,TRBV7-2,TGTGCCAGCAGCTTAGCGCCAGGGACCCAGTTCTTC,CASSLAPGTQFF
TRBJ2-5,NA,NA,TRBV5-1,TGCGCCAGCGGGATGAGGCAGGCTCAAGAGACCCAGTACTTC,CASGMRQAQETQYF
TRBJ2-7,NA,TRBD1,TRBV6-5,TGTGCCAGCAGTTCTCCCGGGACAGGGGGTATCTACGAGCAGTACTTC,CASSSPGTGGIYEQYF
TRBJ2-5,once,TRBD1,TRBV14,TGTGCCAGCAGCCCCCACTATGACAGGGGGCGGGAGACCCAGTACTTC,CASSPHYDRGRETQYF
TRBJ1-1,NA,NA,TRBV7-9,TGTGCCAGCAAGCTCGTATCAGATTACACTGAAGCTTTCTTT,CASKLVSDYTEAFF
TRBJ1-3,NA,NA,TRBV5-1,TGCGCCAGCAGCCGAGGACTCGCGAGGGGCTCTGGAAACACCATATATTTT,CASSRGLARGSGNTIYF
TRBJ2-1,few,TRBD2,TRBV27,TGTGCCAGCGGAGGGCTAGCGGATTACAATGAGCAGTTCTTC,CASGGLADYNEQFF
TRBJ1-5,NA,NA,TRBV19,TGTGCCAGTAGTTCGGTCTTTCGAGAGGATTATAGCAATCAGCCCCAGCATTTT,CASSSVFREDYSNQPQHF
TRBJ2-7,NA,TRBD2,TRBV4-3,TGCGCCAGCAGCCCGGGGACTAGCTCCTACGAGCAGTACTTC,CASSPGTSSYEQYF
TRBJ1-1,NA,TRBD1,TRBV27,TGTGCCAGCAGACCGTTGACAGGGAACGCCAATACTTACACTGAAGCTTTCTTT,CASRPLTGNANTYTEAFF
TRBJ2-1,NA,TRBD2,TRBV7-9,TGTGCCAGCAGCTTTAGGGTGGGAGGGCCAGTGGCCAATGAGCAGTTCTTC,CASSFRVGGPVANEQFF
TRBJ1-1,NA,TRBD1,TRBV5-1,TGCGCCAGCAGCTTGGTGGAGGGGGCCGGCACTGAAGCTTTCTTT,CASSLVEGAGTEAFF
TRBJ1-5,NA,NA,TRBV5-4,TGTGCCAGCAGCTTGGGTGGAACTGATCAGCCCCAGCATTTT,CASSLGGTDQPQHF
TRBJ2-7,once,NA,TRBV7-9,TGTGCCAGCAGCTTAGGGGGCCCCTCCTACGAGCAGTACTTC,CASSLGGPSYEQYF
TRBJ2-5,NA,TRBD2,TRBV6-5,TGTGCCAGCAGTCTTGCTAGCGGGAAGTGGGAGACCCAGTACTTC,CASSLASGKWETQYF
TRBJ1-5,NA,NA,TRBV28,TGTGCCAGCCGAGAGAGCCTCAATCAGCCCCAGCATTTT,CASRESLNQPQHF
TRBJ2-2,NA,TRBD2,TRBV29-1,TGCAGCGTTAGCGGGAGTCTGAACACCGGGGAGCTGTTTTTT,CSVSGSLNTGELFF
TRBJ2-5,NA,NA,TRBV10-3,TGTGCCATCAGGGGGTTGGGTGAGACCCAGTACTTC,CAIRGLGETQYF
TRBJ2-1,NA,TRBD1,TRBV25-1,TGTGCCAGCAGTGAATGGACAGGGGGTTACAATGAGCAGTTCTTC,CASSEWTGGYNEQFF